This TCR beta chain emerged from a study of blood T cell repertoires in COVID-19. V dropped 1 base and J dropped 7; count of bases not matched to a gene: 10. The CDR3 has 16 residues. Germline-derived CDR1 and CDR2 are SGHTA and FQGTGA. In this sample, this clone is medium-sized. Clones were read by immunoSEQ multiplex PCR, and TCRdb kept only the in-frame ones, dropping some. Among 45,000 to 55,000 clones, 89% were seen once, and the ten largest hold around 2.1%. The sample comprised peripheral blood. The chain carries TRBV7-3 and TRBJ2-1; 7 bases line up with TRBD2. The TCR originated in a human donor in a cohort sampled during active COVID-19. CDR3 amino acids: CASSLNAGTTTNEQFF. In nucleotides, the CDR3 is TGTGCCAGCAGCTTAAATGCTGGGACTACAACAAATGAGCAGTTCTTC.